These T cell receptor beta chains were read from a single sample in a study of blood T cell repertoires in COVID-19. Generated by immunoSEQ multiplex PCR, the TCRdb table keeps only in-frame clones and is missing some. This sample has a few hundred thousand clones, with about 89% found just once. The sequencing input was PBMCs or T cells enriched from blood (not recorded which). The origin of the receptors is a man between 40 and 49 years old who had recovered from COVID-19. The CDR3 runs from the conserved cysteine through the conserved F or W. D genes are given only for firm matches. Rows give clone size only sometimes, using once, few, many, or a class for an expanded clone.

clone_size: .; j_call: TRBJ1-2; d_call: .; v_call: TRBV6-6; cdr3_aa: CASSYRTGLGYGYTF; cdr3_nt: TGTGCCAGCAGTTACCGAACAGGGCTCGGGTATGGCTACACCTTC
clone_size: .; j_call: TRBJ2-7; d_call: TRBD1; v_call: TRBV6-5; cdr3_aa: CASSSGTGTYEQYF; cdr3_nt: TGTGCCAGCAGCTCCGGGACAGGGACCTACGAGCAGTACTTC
clone_size: .; j_call: TRBJ2-2; d_call: .; v_call: TRBV7-3; cdr3_aa: CASSTQEPNTGELFF; cdr3_nt: TGTGCCAGCAGCACACAGGAGCCTAACACCGGGGAGCTGTTTTTT
clone_size: .; j_call: TRBJ2-5; d_call: .; v_call: TRBV4-2; cdr3_aa: CASSQEIDKRHGQETQYF; cdr3_nt: TGTGCCAGCAGCCAAGAAATCGATAAAAGACATGGGCAAGAGACCCAGTACTTC
clone_size: .; j_call: TRBJ2-5; d_call: TRBD1; v_call: TRBV2; cdr3_aa: CASRDRGQRGETQYF; cdr3_nt: TGTGCCAGCAGGGACAGGGGGCAGCGGGGAGAGACCCAGTACTTC
clone_size: .; j_call: TRBJ1-1; d_call: TRBD1; v_call: TRBV5-1; cdr3_aa: CASSSTTGGHTEAFF; cdr3_nt: TGCGCCAGCAGCTCCACCACAGGGGGTCACACTGAAGCTTTCTTT
clone_size: once; j_call: TRBJ2-6; d_call: .; v_call: TRBV5-1; cdr3_aa: CASSFYRAGISGANVLTF; cdr3_nt: TGCGCCAGCAGCTTTTACAGGGCCGGCATCTCTGGGGCCAACGTCCTGACTTTC
clone_size: .; j_call: TRBJ2-2; d_call: TRBD2; v_call: TRBV19; cdr3_aa: CASTMGGDAGELFF; cdr3_nt: TGTGCCAGTACCATGGGAGGGGACGCCGGGGAGCTGTTTTTT
clone_size: many; j_call: TRBJ2-5; d_call: .; v_call: TRBV11-3; cdr3_aa: CASSAPDRDMRETQYF; cdr3_nt: TGTGCCAGCAGCGCACCGGACAGAGATATGAGGGAGACCCAGTACTTC
clone_size: once; j_call: TRBJ1-6; d_call: TRBD1; v_call: TRBV9; cdr3_aa: CASSSRQGASPLHF; cdr3_nt: TGTGCCAGCAGTTCTAGACAGGGGGCTTCACCCCTCCACTTT
clone_size: .; j_call: TRBJ2-1; d_call: TRBD1; v_call: TRBV18; cdr3_aa: CASSPLGTAYNEQFF; cdr3_nt: TGTGCCAGCTCACCACTCGGGACAGCGTACAATGAGCAGTTCTTC
clone_size: once; j_call: TRBJ1-2; d_call: TRBD1; v_call: TRBV9; cdr3_aa: CASSSAPRTGYGYTF; cdr3_nt: TGTGCCAGCAGCTCCGCACCCAGGACAGGTTATGGCTACACCTTC
clone_size: .; j_call: TRBJ2-5; d_call: .; v_call: TRBV19; cdr3_aa: CASSIFDQETQYF; cdr3_nt: TGTGCCAGTAGTATTTTCGACCAAGAGACCCAGTACTTC